This T cell receptor beta chain was retrieved from a study of T cells in Graves' hyperthyroidism and ophthalmopathy. In the case of this clonotype: Its cognate antigen is unknown.

Findings and limits, study-wide: The authors' 13 V-J model separated ophthalmopathy from stable hyperthyroidism.

Preceding any ophthalmopathy symptoms, the blood sample dates from first hyperthyroidism diagnosis. Germline-derived CDR1 and CDR2 are SGHAT and FQNNGV. The CDR3 totals 12 residues. V lost 4 bases and J 6 bases, leaving 8 bases between the germline ends. Amplification of TCR beta CDR3 regions was performed using RNA transcripts as template. Using the HTBI primer set, a first-round RT-PCR was run on the TCR CDR3. TCRdb reprocessed the multiplex PCR reads via MiXCR and lists one record per CDR3 protein. The data hold approximately 600,000 distinct CDR3 sequences, with about 15% observed a single time. The sequencing sample was made of blood. This sequence joins TRBV11-2 and TRBJ2-3, with D hard to call. The TCR sequence derives from a woman in her twenties or thirties with Graves' hyperthyroidism that later progressed to Graves' ophthalmopathy. The CDR3 loop reads CASSSGLDTQYF. The CDR3 DNA follows: TGTGCCAGCAGCTCTGGTTTGGATACGCAGTATTTT.